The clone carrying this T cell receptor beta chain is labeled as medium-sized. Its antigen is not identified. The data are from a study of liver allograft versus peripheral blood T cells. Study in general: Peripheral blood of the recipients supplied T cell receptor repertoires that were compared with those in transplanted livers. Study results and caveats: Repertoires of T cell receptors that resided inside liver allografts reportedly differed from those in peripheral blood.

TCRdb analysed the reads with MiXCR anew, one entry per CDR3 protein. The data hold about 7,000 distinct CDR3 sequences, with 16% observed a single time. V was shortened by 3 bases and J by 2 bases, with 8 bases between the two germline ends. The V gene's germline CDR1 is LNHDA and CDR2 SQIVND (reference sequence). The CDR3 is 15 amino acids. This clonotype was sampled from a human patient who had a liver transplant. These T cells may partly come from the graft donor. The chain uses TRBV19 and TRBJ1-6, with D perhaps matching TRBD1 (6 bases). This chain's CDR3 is CASSIGDTYNSPLHF. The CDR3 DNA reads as TGTGCCAGTAGTATTGGGGACACCTATAATTCACCCCTCCACTTT.